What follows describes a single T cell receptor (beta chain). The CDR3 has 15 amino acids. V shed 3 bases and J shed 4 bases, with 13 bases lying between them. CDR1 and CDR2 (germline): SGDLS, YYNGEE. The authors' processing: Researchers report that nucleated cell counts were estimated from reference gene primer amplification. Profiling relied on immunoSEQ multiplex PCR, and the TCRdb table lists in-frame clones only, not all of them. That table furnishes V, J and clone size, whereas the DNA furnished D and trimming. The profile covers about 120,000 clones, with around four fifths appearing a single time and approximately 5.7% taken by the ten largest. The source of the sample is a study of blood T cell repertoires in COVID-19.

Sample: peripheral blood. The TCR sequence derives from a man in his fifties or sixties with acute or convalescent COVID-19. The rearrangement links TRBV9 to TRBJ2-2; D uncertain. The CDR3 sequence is CASSATLGPTGELFF. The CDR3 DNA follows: TGTGCCAGCAGCGCGACCTTGGGCCCCACCGGGGAGCTGTTTTTT.